Given below is one T cell receptor (beta chain) in context. Its antigen is not known. The record originates from a study of cytomegalovirus exposure and HLA in healthy donors. Study-level results: For cytomegalovirus status, the classifier reportedly gave diagnoses with high specificity and sensitivity.

The PCR was carried out with 60 Vbeta primers and 13 Jbeta primers. Produced via immunoSEQ multiplex PCR; TCRdb's table is partial and in-frame only. The data hold 150,000 to 200,000 clones, with about 83% observed a single time. The CDR3 has 15 amino acids. The germline CDR1 and CDR2 sequences are MNHEY and SVGAGI. The V and J ends lost 2 bases and 0 bases respectively, with 10 bases between them. This TCR was recovered from a man aged 40-50 years in good health and CMV-seropositive. This rearrangement joins TRBV6-5 to TRBJ1-1, with a tentative D call TRBD1 (5 bases). The sequenced sample consisted of PBMCs. CDR3 coding DNA: TGTGCCAGCAGTTACGGGGGGGGAATGAACACTGAAGCTTTCTTT. It codes for CASSYGGGMNTEAFF.